This TCR beta chain was sequenced in a study of cytomegalovirus exposure and HLA in healthy donors. Study findings and constraints: Versus the approximately 700-donor mean, an Asian-associated ancestry cluster reportedly showed fewer N-insertions in a later analysis.

Trimming took off 6 bases at V and 7 bases at J, with 16 bases between the two ends. Germline-derived CDR1 and CDR2 are SEHNR and FQNEAQ (reference sequence). CDR3 length: 14 amino acids. The PCR employed 60 Vbeta primers together with 13 Jbeta primers. Produced via immunoSEQ multiplex PCR; TCRdb's table is partial and in-frame only. In the table there are 150,000 to 200,000 clones, less than 90% of which are singletons. With regard to this clone: Its antigen is as yet unknown.

All the people who gave samples were healthy bone marrow donors. Though nominally healthy at sampling, donors likely had unrecorded immune exposures. The sequence was obtained from a man aged 50-59 years in good health and CMV-seropositive. The sequenced material came from PBMCs. The chain combines TRBV7-9 with TRBJ2-1; no definite D call. The CDR3 coding sequence is TGTGCCAGCAGTTCTCGCAGGCAGGCGAATGAGCAGTTCTTC. It encodes CASSSRRQANEQFF.